The 23 T cell receptor beta chains below were found in one sample sequenced in a study of CXCR3-negative and CXCR3-positive naive CD8 T cells. Libraries were UMI-labeled 5' RACE TRB cDNA. TCRdb reprocessed the 5' RACE reads, keeping one entry per CDR3 protein, no DNA. This table lists some 130,000 distinct CDR3 sequences. Sequenced sample: naive CXCR3- CD8+ T cells from blood. The subset here: CD45RO-CCR7+CD27+CD95- naive CD8+ T cells lacking CXCR3 (TNR3-). The receptors derive from a human donor in good health. Some clones in this sample may be carry-over from other donors' samples.

The V call is TRBV28, the J call TRBJ2-1; TCRdb returns TRBD1, unconfirmable since there is no DNA. The CDR3 covers 14 residues. Germline CDR1 is MDHEN and CDR2 is SYDVKM. CDR3 in amino acids: CASSSQTGVNEQFF.

The CDR3 loop is CASSLIGGNQPQHF. The gene calls are TRBV27 and TRBJ1-5. From germline, CDR1 is MNHEY and CDR2 SMNVEV (reference sequence). The CDR3 has 14 amino acids.

The V gene is TRBV15, the J gene TRBJ2-1; without DNA, the TCRdb call of TRBD1 cannot be checked. The V gene's germline CDR1 is LNHNV and CDR2 YYDKDF (reference sequence). The CDR3 has 17 residues. Here the CDR3 reads CATSIGQVINSCNEQFF.

This sequence joins TRBV2 and TRBJ1-1. CDR1 is SNHLY, CDR2 FYNNEI, per germline. CDR3 size: 15 residues. CDR3 residues: CASSDVARPNTEAFF.

The chain couples TRBV5-1 to TRBJ2-1; with no DNA, the TCRdb D assignment of TRBD1 cannot be verified. CDR1 SGHRS and CDR2 YFSETQ come from the germline V gene. The CDR3 contains 16 residues. CDR3 region: CASSLDLREKYNEQFF.

This rearrangement joins TRBV20-1 to TRBJ2-7; TCRdb gives TRBD2 as the D gene, but with no DNA this cannot be confirmed. The CDR3 contains 14 residues. CDR1 and CDR2 (germline): DFQATT, SNEGSKA (reference sequence). The CDR3: CSARMTSGFYEQYF.

This rearrangement joins TRBV12-3 or TRBV12-4 to TRBJ2-7. CDR3 size: 15 residues. The CDR3 loop is CASSYQGQDSYEQYF.

The gene calls are TRBV4-3 and TRBJ2-7. The CDR3 contains 14 residues. Germline CDR1 LGHNA, CDR2 YSLEER. The CDR3 loop is CASSQFGTAYEQYF.

The chain recombines TRBV6-6 with TRBJ1-2; TCRdb designates TRBD1, a call that cannot be tested without DNA. This CDR3 spans 15 amino acids. Germline CDR1 is MNHNY and CDR2 is SVGAGI (reference sequence). The CDR3 loop is CASSYERTGSYGYTF.

The rearrangement joins TRBV27 to TRBJ2-6. CDR1 and CDR2 (germline): MNHEY, SMNVEV (reference sequence). CDR3 length: 16 residues. CDR3: CASSLLGLSGANVLTF.

The V gene is TRBV10-3, the J gene TRBJ2-7. Per germline, CDR1 ENHRY and CDR2 SYGVKD. The CDR3 has 15 amino acids. This CDR3 reads CAISELKGRTYEQYF.

This chain connects TRBV12-3 or TRBV12-4 to TRBJ1-4. The CDR3 length is 15 residues. CDR3 in amino acids: CASSFSPGRVEKLFF.

V usage is TRBV3-1 and J usage is TRBJ2-1; TCRdb's D call, TRBD2, is unchecked because there is no DNA. CDR3 length: 15 amino acids. Germline V lookup: CDR1 LGHDT, CDR2 YNNKEL (reference sequence). The CDR3 region is CASSRARSSYNEQFF.

CDR3: CASSPSMWSSVETQYF. The chain carries TRBV11-2 and TRBJ2-5; lacking DNA, the TRBD2 call made by TCRdb goes unchecked. The V gene's germline CDR1 is SGHAT and CDR2 FQNNGV. The CDR3 sequence is 16 residues long.

The V call is TRBV6-5, the J call TRBJ2-2; TCRdb calls TRBD1, which cannot be checked without DNA. This CDR3 is 15 amino acids long. Looked up from germline, CDR1 is MNHEY and CDR2 is SVGAGI. The CDR3 region is CASSPFAPGTGELFF.

The V gene is TRBV12-3 or TRBV12-4, the J gene TRBJ2-5; the D call of TRBD2 rests on TCRdb alone, since no DNA is present to check it. The CDR3 extends over 14 amino acids. The chain's CDR3 is CASSLGGREETQYF.

This chain connects TRBV7-9 to TRBJ2-1. Germline CDR1 is SEHNR and CDR2 is FQNEAQ (reference sequence). The CDR3 covers 16 residues. This CDR3 is CASSLSGGSAYNEQFF.

The gene calls are TRBV4-1 and TRBJ2-2; TCRdb outputs TRBD2, but without DNA this stays unchecked. Germline V gene lookup returns CDR1 MGHRA and CDR2 YSYEKL. CDR3 length: 15 residues. The CDR3 sequence: CASRRGGVHNGELFF.

The J gene is TRBJ2-7, the V gene TRBV23-1; TCRdb reports TRBD1, a call that lacks DNA to check it against. TRBV23-1 is given ORF status, its function remaining uncertain. The CDR3 spans 15 residues. CDR3 residues: CASSPNRGVGYEQYF.

V is TRBV28 and J is TRBJ1-6. This CDR3 is built from 12 residues. Germline V gene lookup returns CDR1 MDHEN and CDR2 SYDVKM. CDR3 in amino acids: CASSLRNSPLHF. The full variable domain, its missing parts supplied by reference TRBV28 and TRBJ1-6, is DVKVTQSSRYLVKRTGEKVFLECVQDMDHENMFWYRQDPGLGLRLIYFSYDVKMKEKGDIPEGYSVSREKKERFSLILESASTNQTSMYLCASSLRNSPLHFGNGTRLTVT.

The chain uses TRBV10-3 and TRBJ1-2; the TCRdb D gene call, TRBD1, has no DNA to confirm it. CDR1 and CDR2 from the germline V gene are ENHRY and SYGVKD. This CDR3 is 15 amino acids long. CDR3 residues: CAISPNTGPKDGYTF.

CDR3 amino acids: CASSYLLGDTGELFF. The chain uses TRBV6-6 and TRBJ2-2; TCRdb designates TRBD1, a call that cannot be tested without DNA. Germline lookup yields CDR1 MNHNY and CDR2 SVGAGI (reference sequence). The CDR3 runs to 15 residues.

The chain is built from TRBV27 and TRBJ1-5. Germline-derived CDR1 and CDR2 are MNHEY and SMNVEV (reference sequence). The CDR3 runs 13 residues. CDR3: CASSLMGNQPQHF.